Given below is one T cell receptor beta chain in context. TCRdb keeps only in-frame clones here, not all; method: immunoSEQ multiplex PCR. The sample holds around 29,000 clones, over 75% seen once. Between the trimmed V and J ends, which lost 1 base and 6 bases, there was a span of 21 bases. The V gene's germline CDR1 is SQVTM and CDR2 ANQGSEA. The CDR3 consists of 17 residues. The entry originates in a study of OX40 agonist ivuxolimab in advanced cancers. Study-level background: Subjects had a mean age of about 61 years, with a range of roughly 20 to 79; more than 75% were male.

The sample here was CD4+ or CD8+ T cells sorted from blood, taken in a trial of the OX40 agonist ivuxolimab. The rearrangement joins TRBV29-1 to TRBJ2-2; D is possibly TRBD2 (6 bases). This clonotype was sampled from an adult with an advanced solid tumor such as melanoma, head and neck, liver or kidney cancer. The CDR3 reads CSVEGSPRLGYAGELFF. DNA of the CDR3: TGCAGCGTTGAAGGCTCGCCGCGACTAGGTTATGCCGGGGAGCTGTTTTTT.